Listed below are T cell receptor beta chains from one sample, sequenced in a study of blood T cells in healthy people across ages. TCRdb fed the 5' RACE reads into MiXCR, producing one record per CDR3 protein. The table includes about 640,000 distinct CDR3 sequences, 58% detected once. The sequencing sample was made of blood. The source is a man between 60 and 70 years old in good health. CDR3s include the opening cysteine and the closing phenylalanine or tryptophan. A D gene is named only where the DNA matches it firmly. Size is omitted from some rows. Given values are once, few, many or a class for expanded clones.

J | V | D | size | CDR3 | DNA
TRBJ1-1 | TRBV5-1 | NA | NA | CASSLVIWGTEAFF | TGCGCCAGCAGCTTGGTCATTTGGGGCACTGAAGCTTTCTTT
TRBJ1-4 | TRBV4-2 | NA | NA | CASSQGVPPGREKLFF | TGTGCCAGCAGCCAAGGCGTCCCACCCGGGAGGGAAAAACTGTTTTTT
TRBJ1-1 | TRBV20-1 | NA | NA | CSASSERLMNTEAFF | TGCAGTGCTAGTAGCGAACGACTGATGAACACTGAAGCTTTCTTT
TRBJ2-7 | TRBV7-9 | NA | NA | CASSLATLYNEQYF | TGTGCCAGCAGCTTAGCTACCCTCTACAATGAGCAGTACTTC
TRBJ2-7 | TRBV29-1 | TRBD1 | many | CSARSGTQGSYEQYF | TGCAGCGCCCGTTCCGGGACACAGGGGTCCTACGAGCAGTACTTC
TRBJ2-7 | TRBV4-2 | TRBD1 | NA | CASSFRTGGTYEQYF | TGTGCCAGCAGCTTCCGGACAGGGGGCACCTACGAGCAGTACTTC
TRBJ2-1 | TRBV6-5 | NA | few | CASSWGRDMTYNEQFF | TGTGCCAGCAGTTGGGGCAGGGACATGACCTACAATGAGCAGTTCTTC
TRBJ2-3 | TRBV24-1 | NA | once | CATSQGGSTDTQYF | TGTGCCACCAGTCAGGGGGGTAGCACAGATACGCAGTATTTT
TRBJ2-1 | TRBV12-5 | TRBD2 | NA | CASGLVQTGGAYNEQFF | TGTGCTAGTGGTTTGGTACAAACGGGGGGTGCCTACAATGAGCAGTTCTTC
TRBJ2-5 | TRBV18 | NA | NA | CASSPSGIVETQYF | TGTGCCAGCTCACCTTCAGGGATTGTTGAGACCCAGTACTTC
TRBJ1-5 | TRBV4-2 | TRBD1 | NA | CASSQVSGQGDNQPQHF | TGTGCCAGCAGCCAAGTATCGGGACAGGGGGACAATCAGCCCCAGCATTTT
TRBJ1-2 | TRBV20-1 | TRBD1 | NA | CSASGTENYGYTF | TGCAGTGCTAGCGGGACAGAGAACTATGGCTACACCTTC
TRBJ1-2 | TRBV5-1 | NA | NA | CASSLVEGTVGGYTF | TGCGCCAGCAGCTTGGTAGAGGGGACCGTTGGGGGCTACACCTTC
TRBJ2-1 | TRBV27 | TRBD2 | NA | CASSLLGGGAFYSEQFF | TGTGCCAGCAGTTTATTGGGCGGGGGGGCCTTCTACAGTGAGCAGTTCTTC
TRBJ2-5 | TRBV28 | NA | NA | CASSPGTASGGETQYF | TGTGCCAGCAGCCCAGGGACAGCCTCAGGAGGGGAGACCCAGTACTTC
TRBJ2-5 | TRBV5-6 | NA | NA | CASSVGGAATQYF | TGTGCCAGCAGCGTCGGGGGCGCTGCCACCCAGTACTTC
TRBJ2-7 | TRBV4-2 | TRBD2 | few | CASSQEGTSFRIGYEQYF | TGTGCCAGCAGCCAAGAGGGGACTAGCTTCCGAATAGGCTACGAGCAGTACTTC
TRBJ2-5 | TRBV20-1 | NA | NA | CSAGIWNEQYF | TGCAGTGCCGGGATATGGAATGAGCAGTACTTC
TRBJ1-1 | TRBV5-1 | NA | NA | CASSLVEWDTEAFF | TGCGCCAGCAGCTTGGTGGAGTGGGACACTGAAGCTTTCTTT
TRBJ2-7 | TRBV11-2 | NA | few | CASSLRGDPSAYEQYF | TGTGCCAGCAGCCTAAGAGGGGATCCCTCGGCCTACGAGCAGTACTTC
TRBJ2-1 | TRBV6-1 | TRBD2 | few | CASSGTSFNEQFF | TGTGCCAGCAGTGGGACTAGCTTCAATGAGCAGTTCTTC
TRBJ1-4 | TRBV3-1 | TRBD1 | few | CASSQAYRGRTNEKLFF | TGTGCCAGCAGCCAAGCCTACAGGGGACGGACTAATGAAAAACTGTTTTTT
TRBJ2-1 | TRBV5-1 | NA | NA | CASSLVGGRYNEQFF | TGCGCCAGCAGCTTGGTCGGGGGGCGGTACAATGAGCAGTTCTTC
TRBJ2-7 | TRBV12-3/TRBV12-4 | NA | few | CASSYRILSYEQYF | TGTGCCAGCAGTTACAGGATCCTCTCCTACGAGCAGTACTTC
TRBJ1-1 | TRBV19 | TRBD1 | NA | CASSVLAGGTEAFF | TGTGCCAGTAGTGTCCTCGCAGGGGGCACTGAAGCTTTCTTT
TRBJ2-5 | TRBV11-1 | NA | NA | CASSTGPPETQYF | TGTGCCAGCAGCACCGGGCCTCCGGAGACCCAGTACTTC
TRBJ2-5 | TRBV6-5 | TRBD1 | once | CASRKGAETQYF | TGTGCCAGCCGAAAGGGGGCTGAGACCCAGTACTTC
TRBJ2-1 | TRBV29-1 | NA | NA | CLIGRPNGQFF | TGCCTAATAGGGAGGCCAAACGGGCAGTTCTTC
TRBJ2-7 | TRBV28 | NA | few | CASSWVGYEQYF | TGTGCCAGCAGTTGGGTGGGTTACGAGCAGTACTTC
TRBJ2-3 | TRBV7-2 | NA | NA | CASSHPNGRSQYF | TGTGCCAGCAGCCATCCTAACGGGCGTTCGCAGTATTTC
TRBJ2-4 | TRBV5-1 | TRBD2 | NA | CASSLGGAGDIQYF | TGCGCCAGCAGCTTGGGAGGGGCGGGGGACATTCAGTACTTC
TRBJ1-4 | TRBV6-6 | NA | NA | CASSFTGEKLFF | TGTGCCAGCAGTTTTACAGGGGAAAAACTGTTTTTT
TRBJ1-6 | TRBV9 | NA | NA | CASSVELSPLHF | TGTGCCAGCAGCGTAGAGTTGTCACCCCTCCACTTT
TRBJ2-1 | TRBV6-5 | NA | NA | CASSYSEPPTYNEQFF | TGTGCCAGCAGTTACAGTGAACCTCCAACCTACAATGAGCAGTTCTTC